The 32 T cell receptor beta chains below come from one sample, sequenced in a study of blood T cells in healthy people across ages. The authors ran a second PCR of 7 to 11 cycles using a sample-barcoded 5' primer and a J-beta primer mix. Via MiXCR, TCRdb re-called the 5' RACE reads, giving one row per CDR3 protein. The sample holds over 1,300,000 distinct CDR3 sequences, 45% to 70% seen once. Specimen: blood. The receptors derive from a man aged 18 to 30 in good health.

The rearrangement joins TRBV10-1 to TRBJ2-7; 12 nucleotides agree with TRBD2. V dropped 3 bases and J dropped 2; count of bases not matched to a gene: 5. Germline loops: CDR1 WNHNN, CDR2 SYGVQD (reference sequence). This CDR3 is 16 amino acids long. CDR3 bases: TGCGCCAGCAGTGATGGACTAGCGGGGACTCCCTACGAGCAGTACTTC. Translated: CASSDGLAGTPYEQYF.

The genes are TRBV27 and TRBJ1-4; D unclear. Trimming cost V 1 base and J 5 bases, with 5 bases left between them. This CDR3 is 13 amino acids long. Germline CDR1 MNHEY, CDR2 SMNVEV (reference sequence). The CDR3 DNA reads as TGTGCCAGCAGTTTATTCCGGAATGAAAAACTGTTTTTT. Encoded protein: CASSLFRNEKLFF.

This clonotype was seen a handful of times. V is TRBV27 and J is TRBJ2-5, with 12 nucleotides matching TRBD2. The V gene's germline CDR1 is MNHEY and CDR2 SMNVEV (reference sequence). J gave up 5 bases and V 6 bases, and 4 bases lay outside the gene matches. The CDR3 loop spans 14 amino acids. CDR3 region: CASRRLAGVETQYF. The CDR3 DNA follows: TGTGCCAGCAGAAGACTAGCGGGGGTGGAGACCCAGTACTTC.

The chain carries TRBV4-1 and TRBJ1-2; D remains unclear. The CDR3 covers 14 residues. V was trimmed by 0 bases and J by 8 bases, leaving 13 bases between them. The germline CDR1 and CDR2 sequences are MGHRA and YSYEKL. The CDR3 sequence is CASSQDRAARGYTF. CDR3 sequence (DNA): TGCGCCAGCAGCCAAGATAGGGCTGCGAGAGGCTACACCTTC.

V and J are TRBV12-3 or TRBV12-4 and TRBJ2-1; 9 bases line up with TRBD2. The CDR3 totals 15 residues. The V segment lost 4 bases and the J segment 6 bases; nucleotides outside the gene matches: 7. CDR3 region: CASSSPTSGPNEQFF. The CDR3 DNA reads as TGTGCCAGCAGTTCCCCGACTAGCGGCCCCAATGAGCAGTTCTTC.

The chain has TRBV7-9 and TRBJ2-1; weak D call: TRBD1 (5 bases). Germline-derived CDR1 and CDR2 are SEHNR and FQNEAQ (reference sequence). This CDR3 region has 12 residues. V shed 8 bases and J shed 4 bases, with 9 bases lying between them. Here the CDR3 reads CASQSGYNEQFF. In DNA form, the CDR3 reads TGTGCCAGCCAGTCAGGGTACAATGAGCAGTTCTTC.

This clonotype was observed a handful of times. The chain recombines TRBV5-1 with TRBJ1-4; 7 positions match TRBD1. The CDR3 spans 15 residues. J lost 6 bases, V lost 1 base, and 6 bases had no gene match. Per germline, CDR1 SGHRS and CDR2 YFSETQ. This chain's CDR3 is CASSLTGVDDEKLFF. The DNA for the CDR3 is TGCGCCAGCAGCTTGACAGGGGTGGATGATGAAAAACTGTTTTTT.

The CDR3 sequence: CASSLPSRSTNEKLFF. The CDR3 coding sequence is TGTGCCAGCAGTCTTCCTAGCCGGTCAACTAATGAAAAACTGTTTTTT. The rearrangement uses TRBV6-2 or TRBV6-3 and TRBJ1-4; no clear D gene. The CDR3 sequence is 16 residues long. Germline V gene data show CDR1 as MNHEY and CDR2 as SVGEGT. The V gene lost 5 bases and the J gene lost 0 bases, with 13 bases spanning the gap.

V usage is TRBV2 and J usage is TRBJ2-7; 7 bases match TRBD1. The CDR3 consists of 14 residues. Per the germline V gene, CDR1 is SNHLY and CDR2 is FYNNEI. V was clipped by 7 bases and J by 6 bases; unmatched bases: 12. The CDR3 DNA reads TGTGCCAGCAAACAGTTACAAGGGGGCACCGAGCAGTACTTC. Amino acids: CASKQLQGGTEQYF.

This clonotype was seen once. The CDR3 DNA reads as TGCAGTGCCTGGAGAAACCAAGAGACCCAGTACTTC. Translating it yields CSAWRNQETQYF. V and J are TRBV20-1 and TRBJ2-5; D unclear. CDR1 DFQATT and CDR2 SNEGSKA come from the germline V gene (reference sequence). The CDR3 has 12 residues. V dropped 6 bases and J dropped 0 bases, with 8 bases sitting between them.

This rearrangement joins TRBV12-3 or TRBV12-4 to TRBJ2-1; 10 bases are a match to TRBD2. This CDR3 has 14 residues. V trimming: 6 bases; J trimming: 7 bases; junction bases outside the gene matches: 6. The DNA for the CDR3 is TGTGCCAGCAGGGGAGCGGGAGGGTGGAATGAGCAGTTCTTC. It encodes CASRGAGGWNEQFF.

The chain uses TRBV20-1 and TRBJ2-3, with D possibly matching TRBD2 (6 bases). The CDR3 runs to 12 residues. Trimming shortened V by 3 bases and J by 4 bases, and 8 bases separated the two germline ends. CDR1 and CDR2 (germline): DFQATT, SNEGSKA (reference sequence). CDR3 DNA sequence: TGCAGTGCTAGGACTAGTTCAGATACGCAGTATTTT. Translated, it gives CSARTSSDTQYF.

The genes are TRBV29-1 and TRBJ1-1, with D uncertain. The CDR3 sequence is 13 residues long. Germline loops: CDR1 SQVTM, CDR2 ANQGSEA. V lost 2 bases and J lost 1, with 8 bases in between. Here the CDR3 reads CSVEYGQNTEAFF. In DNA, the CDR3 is TGCAGCGTTGAATACGGGCAGAACACTGAAGCTTTCTTT.

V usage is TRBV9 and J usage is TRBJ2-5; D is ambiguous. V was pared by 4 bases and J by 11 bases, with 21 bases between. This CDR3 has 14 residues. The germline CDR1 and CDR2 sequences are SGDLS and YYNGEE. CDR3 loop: CASSFRPRQNEQYF. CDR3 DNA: TGTGCCAGCAGCTTTAGGCCCAGGCAGAATGAGCAGTACTTC.

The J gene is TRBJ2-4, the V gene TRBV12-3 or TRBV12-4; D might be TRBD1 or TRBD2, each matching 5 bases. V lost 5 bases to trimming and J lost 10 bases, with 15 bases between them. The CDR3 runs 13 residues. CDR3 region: CASSTGDGLIQYF. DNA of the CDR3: TGTGCCAGCAGTACCGGGGACGGCTTAATTCAGTACTTC.

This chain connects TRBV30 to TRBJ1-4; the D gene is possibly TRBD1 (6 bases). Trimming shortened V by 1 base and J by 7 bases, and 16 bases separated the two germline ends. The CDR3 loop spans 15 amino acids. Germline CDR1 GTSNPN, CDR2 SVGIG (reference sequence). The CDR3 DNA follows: TGTGCCTGGAGTGCCTGGGGGGCACGAGGTGAAAAACTGTTTTTT. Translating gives CAWSAWGARGEKLFF.

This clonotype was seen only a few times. The CDR3 coding sequence is TGTGCCAGCAGCACCCTGGTGGGGTATCGGGCTGAAGCTTTCTTT. Residues: CASSTLVGYRAEAFF. The chain combines TRBV4-2 with TRBJ1-1; D unclear. CDR1 is LGHNA, CDR2 YNFKEQ, per germline. The CDR3 runs 15 residues. Trimming took off 5 bases at V and 6 bases at J, with 19 bases between the two ends.

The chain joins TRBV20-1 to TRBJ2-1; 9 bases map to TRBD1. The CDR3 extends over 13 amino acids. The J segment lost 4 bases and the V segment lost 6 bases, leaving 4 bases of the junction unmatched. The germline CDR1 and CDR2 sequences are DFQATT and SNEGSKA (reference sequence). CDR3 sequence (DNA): TGCAGTGCAGGGGACAGGGAATACAATGAGCAGTTCTTC. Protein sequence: CSAGDREYNEQFF.

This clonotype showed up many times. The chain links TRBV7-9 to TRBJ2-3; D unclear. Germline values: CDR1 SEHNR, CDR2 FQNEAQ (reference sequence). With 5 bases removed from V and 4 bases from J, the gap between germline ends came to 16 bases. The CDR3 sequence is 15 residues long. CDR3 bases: TGTGCCAGCAGCCCTCTTGCCTTTTTCGCAGATACGCAGTATTTT. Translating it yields CASSPLAFFADTQYF.

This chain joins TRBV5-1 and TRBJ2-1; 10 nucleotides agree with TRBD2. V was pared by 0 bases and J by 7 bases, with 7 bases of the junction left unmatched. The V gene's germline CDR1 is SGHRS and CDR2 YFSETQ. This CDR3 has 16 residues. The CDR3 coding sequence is TGCGCCAGCAGCTTGGAGGGGACTAGCGACCGAAATGAGCAGTTCTTC. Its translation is CASSLEGTSDRNEQFF. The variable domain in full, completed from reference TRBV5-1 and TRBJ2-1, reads KAGVTQTPRYLIKTRGQQVTLSCSPISGHRSVSWYQQTPGQGLQFLFEYFSETQRNKGNFPGRFSGRQFSNSRSEMNVSTLELGDSALYLCASSLEGTSDRNEQFFGPGTRLTVL.

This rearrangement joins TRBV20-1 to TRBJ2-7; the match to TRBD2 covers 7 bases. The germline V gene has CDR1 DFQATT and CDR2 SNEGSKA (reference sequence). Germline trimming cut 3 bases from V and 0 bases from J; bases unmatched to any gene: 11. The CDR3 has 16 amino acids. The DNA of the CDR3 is TGCAGTGCTAGGGGGGGGTTAGCGGTAAGCTCCTACGAGCAGTACTTC. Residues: CSARGGLAVSSYEQYF.

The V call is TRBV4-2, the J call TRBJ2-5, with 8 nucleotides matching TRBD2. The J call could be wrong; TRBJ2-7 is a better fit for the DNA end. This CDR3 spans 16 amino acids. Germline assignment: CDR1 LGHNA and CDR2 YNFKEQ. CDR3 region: CASSQLSSGSWYEQYF. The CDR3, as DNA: TGTGCCAGCAGCCAACTCAGCAGCGGGAGTTGGTACGAGCAGTACTTC.

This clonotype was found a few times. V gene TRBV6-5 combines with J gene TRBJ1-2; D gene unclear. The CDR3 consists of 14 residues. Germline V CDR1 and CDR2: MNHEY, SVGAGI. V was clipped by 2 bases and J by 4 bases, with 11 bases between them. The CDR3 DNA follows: TGTGCCAGCAGTTACCTGGGCTCGGGCTATGGCTACACCTTC. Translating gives CASSYLGSGYGYTF.

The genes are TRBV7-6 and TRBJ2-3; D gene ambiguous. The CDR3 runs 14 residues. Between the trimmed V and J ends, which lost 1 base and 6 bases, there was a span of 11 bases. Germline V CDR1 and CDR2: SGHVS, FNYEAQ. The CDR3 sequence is CASSLVLESDTQYF. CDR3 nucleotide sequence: TGTGCCAGCAGCTTAGTGTTGGAATCGGATACGCAGTATTTT. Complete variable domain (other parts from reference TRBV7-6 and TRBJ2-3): GAGVSQSPRYKVTKRGQDVALRCDPISGHVSLYWYRQALGQGPEFLTYFNYEAQQDKSGLPNDRFSAERPEGSISTLTIQRTEQRDSAMYRCASSLVLESDTQYFGPGTRLTVL.

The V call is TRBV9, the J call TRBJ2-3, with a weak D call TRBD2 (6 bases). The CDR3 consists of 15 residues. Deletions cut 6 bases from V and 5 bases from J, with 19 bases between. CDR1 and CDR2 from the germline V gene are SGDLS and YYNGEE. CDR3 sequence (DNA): TGTGCCAGCACTCTAGACGGGGGAGTGGGAGATACGCAGTATTTT. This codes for CASTLDGGVGDTQYF.

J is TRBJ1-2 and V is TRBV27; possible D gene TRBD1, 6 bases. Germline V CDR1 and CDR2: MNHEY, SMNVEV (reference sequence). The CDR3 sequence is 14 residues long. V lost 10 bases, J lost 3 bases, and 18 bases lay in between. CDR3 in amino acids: CAIRSLQGDYGYTF. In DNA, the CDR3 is TGTGCCATCCGTTCCCTACAGGGAGACTATGGCTACACCTTC.

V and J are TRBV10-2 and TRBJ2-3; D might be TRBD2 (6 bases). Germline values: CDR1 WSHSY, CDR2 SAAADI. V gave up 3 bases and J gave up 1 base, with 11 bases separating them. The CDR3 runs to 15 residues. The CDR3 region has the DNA TGCGCCAGCAGTGAAGTAGCGGTCGGCACAGATACGCAGTATTTT. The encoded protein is CASSEVAVGTDTQYF.

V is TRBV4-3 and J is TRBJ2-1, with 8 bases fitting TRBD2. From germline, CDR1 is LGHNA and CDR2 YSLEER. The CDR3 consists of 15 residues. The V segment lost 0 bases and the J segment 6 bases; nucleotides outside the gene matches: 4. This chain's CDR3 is CASSQESGGGNEQFF. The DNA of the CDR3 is TGCGCCAGCAGCCAAGAAAGCGGGGGAGGCAATGAGCAGTTCTTC.

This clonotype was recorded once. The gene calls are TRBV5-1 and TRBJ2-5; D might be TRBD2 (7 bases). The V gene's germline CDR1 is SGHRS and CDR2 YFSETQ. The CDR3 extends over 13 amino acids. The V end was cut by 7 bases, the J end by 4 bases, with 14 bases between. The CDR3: CASYRGGGETQYF. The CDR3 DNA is TGCGCCAGCTACCGCGGGGGCGGAGAGACCCAGTACTTC.

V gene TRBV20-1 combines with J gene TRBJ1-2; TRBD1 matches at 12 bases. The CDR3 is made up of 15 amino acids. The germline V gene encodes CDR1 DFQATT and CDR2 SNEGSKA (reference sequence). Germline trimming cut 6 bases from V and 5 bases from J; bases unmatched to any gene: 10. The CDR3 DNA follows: TGCAGTGCCAGTTCCGGGACAGGGGGCGGGTATGGCTACACCTTC. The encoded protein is CSASSGTGGGYGYTF.

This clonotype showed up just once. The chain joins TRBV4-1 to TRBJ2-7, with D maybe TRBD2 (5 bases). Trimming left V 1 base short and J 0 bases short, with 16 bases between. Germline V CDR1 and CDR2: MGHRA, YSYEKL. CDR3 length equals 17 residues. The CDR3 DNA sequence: TGCGCCAGCAGCCAAGTCGGTCGGCCAGGACTCTCCTACGAGCAGTACTTC. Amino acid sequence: CASSQVGRPGLSYEQYF.

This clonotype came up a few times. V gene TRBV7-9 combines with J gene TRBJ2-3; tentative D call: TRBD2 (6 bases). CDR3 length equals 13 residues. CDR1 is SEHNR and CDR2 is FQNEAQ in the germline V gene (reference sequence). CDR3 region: CVGLAVSTDTQYF. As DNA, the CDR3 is TGTGTCGGATTAGCGGTTAGCACAGATACGCAGTATTTT.